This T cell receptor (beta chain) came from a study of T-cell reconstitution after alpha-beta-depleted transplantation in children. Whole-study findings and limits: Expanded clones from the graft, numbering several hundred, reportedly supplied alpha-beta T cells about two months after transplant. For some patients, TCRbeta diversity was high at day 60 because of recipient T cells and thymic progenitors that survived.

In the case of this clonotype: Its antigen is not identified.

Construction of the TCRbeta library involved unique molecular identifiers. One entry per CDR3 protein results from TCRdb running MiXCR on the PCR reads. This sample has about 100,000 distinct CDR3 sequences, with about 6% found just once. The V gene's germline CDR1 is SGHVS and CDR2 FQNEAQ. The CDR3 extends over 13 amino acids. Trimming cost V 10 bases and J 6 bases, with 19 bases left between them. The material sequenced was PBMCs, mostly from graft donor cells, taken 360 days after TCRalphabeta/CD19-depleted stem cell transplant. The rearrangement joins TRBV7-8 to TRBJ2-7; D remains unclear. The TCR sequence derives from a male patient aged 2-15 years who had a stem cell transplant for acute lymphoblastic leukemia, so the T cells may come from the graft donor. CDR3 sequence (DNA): TGTGCCATGGGCCCCGGGCTAGTCTGCGAGCAGTACTTC. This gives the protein CAMGPGLVCEQYF.